This entry is about one T cell receptor (beta chain). This clonotype has only a few counts. Its antigen has not been determined. Base qualities were left out, and no much larger clone turns up one base away. Stable Graves' hyperthyroidism was defined as the absence of progression to ophthalmopathy over 18 months of follow-up. Hyperthyroidism patients were newly diagnosed, with disease duration under 2 months, and aged 18 to 65 years. Patients with uncontrolled infections, other autoimmune diseases, pregnancy or lactation were excluded. Diagnoses were established on the basis of clinical symptoms, serum thyroxine and TRAb, thyroid ultrasound, and orbital computed tomography. Ficoll-Paque density gradient centrifugation was used to isolate PBMCs from 8 to 10 ml of fresh peripheral blood. Trizol reagent was used to extract total RNA, and RNA quality was then checked on an Agilent 2100 Bioanalyzer. This sample was taken from a study of T cells in Graves' hyperthyroidism and ophthalmopathy (dated by TCRdb to between 2018 and 2021). In the study overall: Peripheral blood was collected at initial diagnosis, before any treatment. The study also compared thyroid tissue and blood T-cell repertoires from about six Graves' hyperthyroidism patients. TCR V-J signatures able to tell the groups apart were searched for in a discovery cohort of 90 to 100 patients, of whom more than 40 had Graves' ophthalmopathy and about 60 had stable Graves' hyperthyroidism. After sampling, hyperthyroidism patients received methimazole starting at 30 mg daily, and ophthalmopathy patients received high-dose intravenous methylprednisolone. The paper reports TCR Vbeta CDR3 sequencing of some 140 peripheral blood samples: some 44 ophthalmopathy, about 75 hyperthyroidism and roughly 17 progressor patients. The 95 to 100 discovery patients were randomly divided into training and test sets at a 7:3 ratio. Prospective prediction of ophthalmopathy was tested in an independent validation cohort of about 19 hyperthyroidism patients and approximately 17 patients who later progressed to ophthalmopathy.

V lost 0 bases and J lost 4 bases; the stretch between them is 10 bases long. The germline V gene yields SGHRS for CDR1 and YFSETQ for CDR2. The CDR3 goes from the cysteine to the phenylalanine over 14 residues. This entry keeps only the CDR3 DNA: 42 bases, framed from base 1. What the study reported, not specific to this receptor: During validation, the model predicted progression to ophthalmopathy a median of roughly 7.1 months ahead of onset, with more than 55% sensitivity and 72.22% specificity. A model built on a 13 V-J signature distinguished ophthalmopathy from stable hyperthyroidism, reaching over 85% sensitivity and about 81% specificity in cross-validation and 80%/75% in testing. No statistical method was used to fix the sample size in advance, and group allocation was not hidden from the investigators. Most expanded thyroid clonotypes (frequency above 0.001) were also detected in blood, a finding suggesting that blood repertoires may reflect thyroid immune responses.

The TCR beta CDR3 regions were amplified from RNA transcripts. The first round of RT-PCR for the TCR CDR3 was performed with the HTBI primer set and the Qiagen OneStep RT-PCR kit. Libraries were constructed in a second round of multiplex PCR, after which size selection and purification were performed. Sequencing of the libraries was done on an Illumina HiSeq2000 using paired-end 100 bp reads. In the original analysis: SOAPnuke was used to process the raw data, with reads discarded if the reads contained adapters or uncalled bases, had a mean Phred below 15, or lacked an exact constant-primer or identifier match. High-quality paired reads were merged using COPE v1.2.5, and each unique nucleotide sequence was defined as a clonotype. Clonotypes were aligned to IMGT TRBV, TRBD and TRBJ reference segments using MiTCR v1.1. Only V-J combinations with frequency above 0.0001, covering 99% to 99.2% of repertoires, were analysed. The TCS score was defined as the ratio of F50 (clonal expansion) to E x V (chaos), calculated using BLOSUM62-based TCRdist between CDR3 peptides within each V-J. Welch's t-statistics and random forest reduced fewer than 550 V-J features to around 14, which were used in a naive Bayes classifier (R e1071). TCRdb applied fastp at Q25 and MiXCR to the public reads, then kept only in-frame beta chains. Entries that share a CDR3 protein sequence are merged under the most common genes and DNA. The V and J calls, along with clone size, are taken from TCRdb and not from the paper's own processing. Here the sample has 350,000 to 400,000 distinct CDR3 sequences; about 15% occur a single time. The top ten clones comprise 9.5% to 12% of the sample.

In this chain, TRBV5-1 is recombined with TRBJ1-1; the D gene lacks a confident call. Sequencing input: blood. The sequence derives from a woman aged 60 to 75 with Graves' hyperthyroidism. Here the CDR3 is given as CASSLDPVGTEAFF. In nucleotide form, the sequence is TGCGCCAGCAGCTTGGATCCGGTTGGCACTGAAGCTTTCTTT.